This entry lists 25 T cell receptor beta chains sequenced from one sample in a study of cytotoxic CD8 clonotypes in ibrutinib-treated CLL. The method was immunoSEQ multiplex PCR; TCRdb's version includes in-frame clones alone and lacks a portion of them. The sample includes about 45,000 clones, over 50% of them seen just once. The sample in question was PBMCs, obtained after 24 months of ibrutinib treatment. The receptor set was obtained from a human donor with chronic lymphocytic leukemia.

The chain combines TRBV5-6 with TRBJ2-3, with 14 bases that match TRBD2. The V gene end was trimmed by 4 bases and the J gene end by 1 base; junction bases not matched to a gene: 2. This CDR3 contains 16 residues. The V gene's germline CDR1 is SGHDT and CDR2 YYEEEE. CDR3: CASSGGLAGGTDTQYF. In nucleotides, the CDR3 is TGTGCCAGCAGCGGGGGACTAGCGGGAGGCACAGATACGCAGTATTTT.

The chain uses TRBV4-1 and TRBJ2-5, with TRBD1 matching 8 bases. Trimming removed 2 bases from V and 1 base from J; junction bases left unmatched: 3. The V gene's germline CDR1 is MGHRA and CDR2 YSYEKL. The CDR3 spans 15 residues. The CDR3 sequence: CASSQIDRGQETQYF. DNA of the CDR3: TGCGCCAGCAGCCAAATCGACAGGGGCCAAGAGACCCAGTACTTC.

This clone has a single count. The rearrangement links TRBV5-1 to TRBJ1-5; maybe TRBD1 (5 bases). Trimming took 1 base from V and 9 from J, leaving 23 bases between them. Germline V gene sequence: CDR1 SGHRS, CDR2 YFSETQ. CDR3 size: 17 residues. DNA of the CDR3: TGCGCCAGCAGCTTGTCGGTGTTAGTACGGGGCGGATGGCCCCAGCATTTT. It specifies CASSLSVLVRGGWPQHF.

The rearrangement uses TRBV4-2 and TRBJ1-1; D unresolved. The CDR3 runs to 14 residues. The germline V gene encodes CDR1 LGHNA and CDR2 YNFKEQ. Trimming took off 0 bases at V and 1 base at J, with 6 bases between the two ends. CDR3 sequence (DNA): TGTGCCAGCAGCCAAGACGGCTCGAACACTGAAGCTTTCTTT. As protein: CASSQDGSNTEAFF.

This clone has only a few counts. The chain combines TRBV9 with TRBJ2-2, with D unresolved. Per germline, CDR1 SGDLS and CDR2 YYNGEE. V shed 0 bases and J shed 6 bases, with 9 bases lying between them. The CDR3 sequence is 14 residues long. In DNA form, the CDR3 reads TGTGCCAGCAGCGTAGATTTGGTTCCCGGGGAGCTGTTTTTT. Protein product: CASSVDLVPGELFF.

The chain combines TRBV5-1 with TRBJ2-5; D remains unclear. The CDR3 contains 11 residues. V was trimmed by 2 bases and J by 5 bases, leaving 4 bases between them. The germline gives CDR1 SGHRS, CDR2 YFSETQ. CDR3 residues: CASSFAETQYF. The CDR3 bases are TGCGCCAGCAGCTTTGCTGAGACCCAGTACTTC.

This clone turned up a few times. This sequence joins TRBV2 and TRBJ1-3; D gene uncertain. V lost 6 bases to trimming and J lost 4 bases, with 7 bases between them. Germline assignment: CDR1 SNHLY and CDR2 FYNNEI. The CDR3 runs 12 residues. This CDR3 is CASRSRGNTIYF. CDR3 coding DNA: TGTGCCAGCAGATCCAGGGGAAACACCATATATTTT.

The genes are TRBV2 and TRBJ1-3, with D possibly being TRBD1 (5 bases). Trimming left V 8 bases short and J 4 bases short, with 9 bases between. Germline V lookup: CDR1 SNHLY, CDR2 FYNNEI. The CDR3 has 12 residues. The CDR3 here is CASPGQGNTIYF. The CDR3 DNA sequence: TGTGCCAGCCCGGGGCAGGGAAACACCATATATTTT.

This chain joins TRBV5-1 and TRBJ2-5; possibly TRBD1 for D (5 bases). Germline values: CDR1 SGHRS, CDR2 YFSETQ. There are 12 residues in the CDR3. Trimming pared 4 bases from V and 5 bases from J, leaving 9 bases between. CDR3 region: CASSMAGETQYF. The CDR3 nucleotides read TGCGCCAGCAGCATGGCAGGGGAGACCCAGTACTTC.

The chain couples TRBV4-1 to TRBJ2-1, with 12 bases identical to TRBD2. From germline, CDR1 is MGHRA and CDR2 YSYEKL. The CDR3 covers 19 residues. Losses at the gene ends were 4 bases for V and 7 bases for J; bases not matched to a gene: 17. CDR3 bases: TGCGCCAGCAGCCTTAGTCTAGCGGGAGGGTCCAGCAGAGATAATGAGCAGTTCTTC. This sequence encodes CASSLSLAGGSSRDNEQFF.

The chain combines TRBV9 with TRBJ1-4; no clear D gene. CDR1 and CDR2 from the germline V gene are SGDLS and YYNGEE. V lost 1 base and J 7 bases, leaving 11 bases between the germline ends. There are 14 residues in the CDR3. The chain's CDR3 is CASSVRPEREKLFF. The CDR3 DNA reads TGTGCCAGCAGCGTACGTCCGGAGCGTGAAAAACTGTTTTTT.

The genes are TRBV2 and TRBJ1-1; D not certain. The CDR3 has 12 amino acids. Germline CDR1 and CDR2: SNHLY and FYNNEI. The ends were cut back, 2 bases at V and 11 bases at J, with 12 bases in the middle. This CDR3 is CASSERWLWAFF. CDR3 DNA sequence: TGTGCCAGCAGTGAACGGTGGCTTTGGGCTTTCTTT.

The chain carries TRBV6-1 and TRBJ2-1, with D possibly TRBD2 on 6 matching bases. Germline V lookup: CDR1 MNHNS, CDR2 SASEGT. The CDR3 length is 15 residues. Between the trimmed V and J ends, which lost 4 bases and 0 bases, there was a span of 10 bases. CDR3 in amino acids: CASSGRGGSYNEQFF. CDR3 DNA: TGTGCCAGCAGTGGTAGGGGAGGCTCCTACAATGAGCAGTTCTTC.

This clone came up a few times. J is TRBJ2-2 and V is TRBV7-4, with TRBD1 matching 10 bases. The germline V gene has CDR1 SGHVT and CDR2 SQSDAQ. The length of the CDR3 is 14 residues. Trimming removed 10 bases from V and 1 base from J; junction bases left unmatched: 3. For the CDR3, the DNA is TGTGCCACCCGGGACAGGGGGAACACCGGGGAGCTGTTTTTT. Its protein product is CATRDRGNTGELFF. Combining the CDR3 with reference TRBV7-4 and TRBJ2-2 gives the whole variable domain GAGVSQSPRYKVAKRGRDVALRCDSISGHVTLYWYRQTLGQGSEVLTYSQSDAQRDKSGRPSGRFSAERPERSVSTLKIQRTEQGDSAVYLCATRDRGNTGELFFGEGSRLTVL.

The rearrangement joins TRBV10-2 to TRBJ1-4; D remains unclear. The CDR3 extends over 15 amino acids. Trimming took off 2 bases at V and 10 bases at J, with 17 bases between the two ends. The germline CDR1 and CDR2 sequences are WSHSY and SAAADI. CDR3 residues: CASSEPWEGVGKLFF. The CDR3 DNA reads as TGCGCCAGCAGTGAGCCCTGGGAGGGAGTCGGAAAACTGTTTTTT.

In this sample, this clone turned up a few times. V gene TRBV18 combines with J gene TRBJ2-5; 9 positions match TRBD2. The J segment lost 4 bases and the V segment lost 3 bases, leaving 6 bases of the junction unmatched. The germline V gene encodes CDR1 KGHSH and CDR2 LQKENI. This CDR3 spans 15 amino acids. For the CDR3, the DNA is TGTGCCAGCTCACCGCAAATAGCGGGGGTAGAGACCCAGTACTTC. It specifies CASSPQIAGVETQYF.

J is TRBJ2-4 and V is TRBV10-1; D is possibly TRBD2 (7 bases). The CDR3 has 13 amino acids. V shed 0 bases and J shed 9 bases, with 9 bases lying between them. Germline CDR1 WNHNN, CDR2 SYGVQD (reference sequence). CDR3 sequence: CASSESRGGIQYF. As DNA, the CDR3 is TGCGCCAGCAGTGAGTCGAGGGGGGGCATTCAGTACTTC.

CDR3 in amino acids: CASSLGVAGGYNEQFF. DNA for the CDR3: TGTGCCAGCAGCTTAGGAGTAGCGGGGGGTTACAATGAGCAGTTCTTC. The chain links TRBV11-1 to TRBJ2-1; 10 nucleotides match TRBD2. The CDR3 contains 16 residues. CDR1 is SGHAT and CDR2 is FQDESV in the germline V gene (reference sequence). The ends lost 1 base at V and 4 bases at J; junction bases unmatched: 4.

This sequence joins TRBV2 and TRBJ2-2; 8 bases align to TRBD1. Germline CDR1 reads SNHLY; CDR2 reads FYNNEI. The V and J ends lost 6 bases and 0 bases, in that order; junction bases with no gene match: 3. The CDR3 totals 15 residues. The CDR3, as DNA: TGTGCCAGCAGAGCAGGGGGCGCGAACACCGGGGAGCTGTTTTTT. It codes for CASRAGGANTGELFF.

V and J are TRBV4-1 and TRBJ1-2; D is perhaps TRBD1 (6 bases). V lost 4 bases and J 0 bases, leaving 12 bases between the germline ends. The CDR3 spans 15 residues. Germline CDR1 MGHRA, CDR2 YSYEKL. CDR3 in amino acids: CASSPGQFTNYGYTF. As DNA, the CDR3 is TGCGCCAGCAGCCCCGGACAGTTTACTAACTATGGCTACACCTTC.

This clone appeared a few times. The CDR3 region has the DNA TGTGCCAGCAGTCCCCCCGTGGGGGCTTCGAACACTGAAGCTTTCTTT. It encodes CASSPPVGASNTEAFF. The V gene is TRBV25-1, the J gene TRBJ1-1; D may be TRBD1 (6 bases). The germline V and J ends were trimmed by 5 bases and 1 base, with 17 bases remaining between them. Per the germline V gene, CDR1 is MGHDK and CDR2 is SYGVNS. The length of the CDR3 is 16 residues.

This chain uses TRBV27 with TRBJ2-3; the match to TRBD2 covers 9 bases. CDR1 is MNHEY and CDR2 is SMNVEV in the germline V gene (reference sequence). This CDR3 spans 17 amino acids. V shed 3 bases, J shed 3 bases, and the junction held 10 bases outside the gene matches. CDR3 nucleotide sequence: TGTGCCAGCAGTTTTTTATCTGCGGGAGGGCCGACAGATACGCAGTATTTT. This gives the protein CASSFLSAGGPTDTQYF.

The chain joins TRBV30 to TRBJ2-5, with 7 nucleotides matching TRBD2. Gene TRBJ2-7 matches the end of the DNA better, so the J call may be wrong. The CDR3 has 14 residues. Germline CDR1 reads GTSNPN; CDR2 reads SVGIG (reference sequence). The CDR3 bases are TGTGCCTGGAGTGTACCGCGGGGGTGGTACGAGCAGTACTTC. This encodes CAWSVPRGWYEQYF.

The chain links TRBV4-2 to TRBJ1-4; 7 nucleotides align to TRBD1. The CDR3 is made up of 17 amino acids. The germline gives CDR1 LGHNA, CDR2 YNFKEQ. Unmatched junction bases numbered 7, after V lost 3 bases and J lost 0 bases. CDR3: CASSQRDSRATNEKLFF. CDR3 sequence (DNA): TGTGCCAGCAGCCAGAGGGACAGCCGTGCAACTAATGAAAAACTGTTTTTT.

CDR3 bases: TGCAGCGCAGAGGAGGGAAAATTAGATGGCTACACCTTC. Its protein is CSAEEGKLDGYTF. The rearrangement joins TRBV29-1 to TRBJ1-2, with D hard to call. V dropped 7 bases and J dropped 6 bases, with 18 bases sitting between them. This CDR3 is built from 13 residues. Germline V gene lookup returns CDR1 SQVTM and CDR2 ANQGSEA. Full variable domain (remainder filled in from reference TRBV29-1 and TRBJ1-2): SAVISQKPSRDICQRGTSLTIQCQVDSQVTMMFWYRQQPGQSLTLIATANQGSEATYESGFVIDKFPISRPNLTFSTLTVSNMSPEDSSIYLCSAEEGKLDGYTFGSGTRLTVV.